The 27 T cell receptor beta chains in this list originate from one sample, sequenced in a study of blood T cell repertoires in COVID-19. Assay used: immunoSEQ multiplex PCR; TCRdb lists only in-frame clones, some missing. The sample has fewer than 200,000 clones; 86% are singletons. Material for sequencing was peripheral blood. Every receptor here comes from a man aged 70 or older with active or convalescent COVID-19.

The genes are TRBV9 and TRBJ1-3; 7 nucleotides match TRBD1. The J segment lost 2 bases and the V segment lost 4 bases, leaving 9 bases of the junction unmatched. Germline V gene data show CDR1 as SGDLS and CDR2 as YYNGEE. The CDR3 spans 16 residues. As DNA, the CDR3 is TGTGCCAGCAGCACCAGACAGGGCATACCTGGAAACACCATATATTTT. This gives the protein CASSTRQGIPGNTIYF. Complete variable domain (other parts from reference TRBV9 and TRBJ1-3): DSGVTQTPKHLITATGQRVTLRCSPRSGDLSVYWYQQSLDQGLQFLIQYYNGEERAKGNILERFSAQQFPDLHSELNLSSLELGDSALYFCASSTRQGIPGNTIYFGEGSWLTVV.

V usage is TRBV12-3 or TRBV12-4 and J usage is TRBJ1-1; D is possibly TRBD1 (5 bases). V shed 7 bases and J shed 8 bases, with 17 bases lying between them. The CDR3 spans 13 residues. The CDR3 is CASNKGVYHEAFF. In nucleotides, the CDR3 is TGTGCCAGCAACAAAGGGGTTTATCACGAAGCTTTCTTT.

This chain links TRBV6-5 with TRBJ2-1; perhaps TRBD2 as D (6 bases). There are 14 residues in the CDR3. V was cut by 6 bases and J by 0 bases, with 9 bases left in between. CDR1 is MNHEY and CDR2 is SVGAGI in the germline V gene. This CDR3 reads CASRRDGSYNEQFF. In nucleotides, the CDR3 is TGTGCCAGCAGGCGGGACGGCTCCTACAATGAGCAGTTCTTC.

This clone was observed a handful of times. A read error may produce the germline difference seen at one junction end. The chain is built from TRBV18 and TRBJ2-7; 7 bases are shared with TRBD1. This CDR3 contains 15 residues. CDR1 is KGHSH and CDR2 is LQKENI in the germline V gene. In DNA form, the CDR3 reads TGTGCCAGCTCCCCACCTAGACAGGGCGGCTACGAGCAGTACTTC. Protein sequence: CASSPPRQGGYEQYF.

The chain couples TRBV9 to TRBJ1-1; the D gene is possibly TRBD1 (6 bases). This CDR3 is built from 13 residues. CDR1 is SGDLS and CDR2 is YYNGEE in the germline V gene. V dropped 0 bases and J dropped 4 bases, with 7 bases sitting between them. The CDR3 is CASSVEGGTEAFF. DNA for the CDR3: TGTGCCAGCAGCGTAGAAGGGGGCACTGAAGCTTTCTTT.

The chain employs TRBV6-2 or TRBV6-3 and TRBJ1-2; no firm D call. The V end was cut by 0 bases, the J end by 4 bases, with 6 bases between. This CDR3 comprises 13 residues. Germline V gene sequence: CDR1 MNHEY, CDR2 SVGEGT. CDR3 loop: CASSYSGFYGYTF. Written as DNA, the CDR3 is TGTGCCAGCAGTTACTCTGGCTTCTATGGCTACACCTTC.

The chain couples TRBV6-5 to TRBJ2-2; 9 bases fit TRBD1. CDR3 length equals 16 residues. V dropped 3 bases and J dropped 7; count of bases not matched to a gene: 9. Germline V CDR1 and CDR2: MNHEY, SVGAGI. As DNA, the CDR3 is TGTGCCAGCAGTTATTCCGGACAGGGGTTCGGCGGGGAGCTGTTTTTT. Amino acid sequence: CASSYSGQGFGGELFF.

The chain carries TRBV2 and TRBJ2-2, with 13 bases lining up with TRBD2. Germline CDR1 SNHLY, CDR2 FYNNEI. V trimming: 5 bases; J trimming: 5 bases; junction bases outside the gene matches: 2. The CDR3 runs 15 residues. The CDR3 coding sequence is TGTGCCAGCAGTATGGGACTAGCGGGAACCGGGGAGCTGTTTTTT. Translation: CASSMGLAGTGELFF.

V gene TRBV25-1 combines with J gene TRBJ1-2; D perhaps matches TRBD1 (5 bases). The CDR3 runs 15 residues. The ends were cut back, 0 bases at V and 6 bases at J, with 14 bases in the middle. Germline V lookup: CDR1 MGHDK, CDR2 SYGVNS. CDR3 region: CASSEYSQGGHGYTF. In DNA form, the CDR3 reads TGTGCCAGCAGTGAATATAGCCAGGGAGGGCATGGCTACACCTTC.

CDR3 nucleotide sequence: TGTGCCAGCAGCCCTCCCAGGGGGCGGAACTCACCCCTCCACTTT. Its protein is CASSPPRGRNSPLHF. The chain is built from TRBV3-1 (or the pseudogene TRBV3-2) and TRBJ1-6; TRBD1 matches 8 bases. This CDR3 is 15 amino acids long. V was clipped by 4 bases and J by 10 bases; unmatched bases: 9. The V gene's germline CDR1 is LGHDT and CDR2 YNNKEL (reference sequence).

The genes are TRBV28 and TRBJ1-2; D gene ambiguous. The germline V gene has CDR1 MDHEN and CDR2 SYDVKM. The CDR3 extends over 14 amino acids. V was clipped by 8 bases and J by 5 bases, with 18 bases between them. CDR3 DNA sequence: TGTGCCAGCGGAAGCGGTTATACGGAATATGGCTACACCTTC. Amino acid sequence: CASGSGYTEYGYTF.

This chain joins TRBV4-1 and TRBJ1-3; TRBD1 agrees at 11 bases. J lost 0 bases, V lost 4 bases, and 5 bases had no gene match. CDR3 length equals 17 residues. CDR1 MGHRA and CDR2 YSYEKL come from the germline V gene. As DNA, the CDR3 is TGCGCCAGCAGCCCGGGACAGGGGGTTCTCTCTGGAAACACCATATATTTT. Protein sequence: CASSPGQGVLSGNTIYF.

V and J are TRBV4-3 and TRBJ2-1, with 10 bases aligning to TRBD2. V lost 5 bases and J lost 4; bases outside the gene matches: 8. Germline V lookup: CDR1 LGHNA, CDR2 YSLEER. CDR3 length: 16 amino acids. The CDR3 bases are TGCGCCAGCAGCTACCGTCGGACTAGCGGTTACAATGAGCAGTTCTTC. Its protein product is CASSYRRTSGYNEQFF.

V usage is TRBV5-4 and J usage is TRBJ1-1; a possible D gene is TRBD1 (5 bases). The germline V and J ends were trimmed by 3 bases and 0 bases, with 12 bases remaining between them. The germline CDR1 and CDR2 sequences are SGHNT and YYREEE (reference sequence). The CDR3 spans 15 residues. The CDR3 DNA is TGTGCCAGCAGCTCCAGGGCCCTAATGAACACTGAAGCTTTCTTT. Translated, it gives CASSSRALMNTEAFF.

This chain joins TRBV11-3 and TRBJ2-5, with D possibly matching TRBD1 (5 bases). V was pared by 1 base and J by 5 bases, with 17 bases between. CDR1 and CDR2 from the germline V gene are SGHNT and YENEEA. The CDR3 covers 16 residues. CDR3 sequence: CASSLGVQGYSETQYF. CDR3 sequence (DNA): TGTGCCAGCAGCTTAGGGGTTCAGGGCTACTCGGAGACCCAGTACTTC.

This rearrangement joins TRBV7-2 to TRBJ2-6, with 8 bases matching TRBD2. The junction had 11 bases not matched to a gene; V was cut back by 4 bases and J by 3 bases. Germline CDR1 and CDR2: SGHTA and FQGNSA. This CDR3 region has 18 residues. The DNA for the CDR3 is TGTGCCAGCAGCTCCCTCGGGGCGGGAGGAGGTGGGGCCAACGTCCTGACTTTC. Residues: CASSSLGAGGGGANVLTF. Looking up the rest from reference TRBV7-2 and TRBJ2-6 gives the full variable domain: GAGVSQSPSNKVTEKGKDVELRCDPISGHTALYWYRQSLGQGLEFLIYFQGNSAPDKSGLPSDRFSAERTGGSVSTLTIQRTQQEDSAVYLCASSSLGAGGGGANVLTFGAGSRLTVL.

This clone was picked up a small number of times. CDR3 in amino acids: CASSEASGTGYQPQHF. CDR3 nucleotides: TGTGCCAGCAGTGAAGCTTCCGGGACAGGGTATCAGCCCCAGCATTTT. V is TRBV6-1 and J is TRBJ1-5; 9 bases are shared with TRBD1. V trimming: 0 bases; J trimming: 5 bases; junction bases outside the gene matches: 5. The CDR3 contains 16 residues. Germline V gene sequence: CDR1 MNHNS, CDR2 SASEGT.

This chain joins TRBV6-5 and TRBJ1-2; TRBD1 agrees at 7 bases. The CDR3 extends over 13 amino acids. Looked up from germline, CDR1 is MNHEY and CDR2 is SVGAGI. V gave up 7 bases and J gave up 9 bases; unmatched junction bases: 11. The DNA of the CDR3 is TGTGCCAGCACTCAGGACAGGTCGATGAGCTACACCTTC. It is translated as CASTQDRSMSYTF.

The chain couples TRBV14 to TRBJ1-1; D possibly corresponds to TRBD1 (5 bases). CDR1 SGHDN and CDR2 FVKESK come from the germline V gene. CDR3 length equals 14 residues. The ends were cut back, 4 bases at V and 1 base at J, with 10 bases in the middle. CDR3 DNA sequence: TGTGCCAGCAGCCGTCGTAGGGGGAACACTGAAGCTTTCTTT. Protein sequence: CASSRRRGNTEAFF. Full variable domain (outside the CDR3, taken from reference TRBV14 and TRBJ1-1): EAGVTQFPSHSVIEKGQTVTLRCDPISGHDNLYWYRRVMGKEIKFLLHFVKESKQDESGMPNNRFLAERTGGTYSTLKVQPAELEDSGVYFCASSRRRGNTEAFFGQGTRLTVV.

The V gene is TRBV10-3, the J gene TRBJ2-3; 7 nucleotides match TRBD2. From germline, CDR1 is ENHRY and CDR2 SYGVKD. J lost 3 bases, V lost 3 bases, and 15 bases had no gene match. CDR3 length: 18 amino acids. The CDR3 protein is CAISDPGLGGSGTDTQYF. For the CDR3, the DNA is TGTGCCATCAGTGACCCGGGCTTGGGGGGGTCGGGGACAGATACGCAGTATTTT.

The chain combines TRBV5-4 with TRBJ2-7; perhaps TRBD2 as D (5 bases). CDR3 length: 14 amino acids. The ends were cut back, 0 bases at V and 3 bases at J, with 10 bases in the middle. The V gene's germline CDR1 is SGHNT and CDR2 YYREEE (reference sequence). The CDR3 DNA reads as TGTGCCAGCAGCTTGGGACTCCGGGGCTACGAGCAGTACTTC. It translates to CASSLGLRGYEQYF.

The chain carries TRBV27 and TRBJ1-6, with 8 positions matching TRBD1. The germline CDR1 and CDR2 sequences are MNHEY and SMNVEV (reference sequence). With 5 bases clipped from V and 14 bases from J, the junction kept 11 bases outside the gene matches. The CDR3 has 14 amino acids. The CDR3 reads CASSPLDRVWALHF. The CDR3 coding sequence is TGTGCCAGCAGTCCCCTGGACAGGGTTTGGGCCCTCCACTTT.

The V call is TRBV14, the J call TRBJ2-1; TRBD1 is a possible D gene (6 bases). The CDR3 sequence is 18 residues long. Deletions cut 4 bases from V and 9 bases from J, with 28 bases between. Germline CDR1 and CDR2: SGHDN and FVKESK. The CDR3 sequence is CASSRPTQQGRAYGEQFF. The CDR3 DNA sequence: TGTGCCAGCAGCCGTCCAACCCAACAGGGACGGGCTTATGGTGAGCAGTTCTTC.

The CDR3 here is CASSFRPGTGRITNEKLFF. The CDR3 DNA reads as TGTGCCAGTAGTTTCCGCCCCGGGACAGGGAGGATAACTAATGAAAAACTGTTTTTT. This chain joins TRBV19 and TRBJ1-4; 9 bases map to TRBD1. V lost 5 bases, J lost 1 base, and 14 bases stayed unmatched. Germline assignment: CDR1 LNHDA and CDR2 SQIVND (reference sequence). The CDR3 has 19 residues.

This sequence joins TRBV7-9 and TRBJ2-1; 9 nucleotides agree with TRBD2. CDR3 length equals 18 residues. V lost 1 base and J lost 0; bases outside the gene matches: 7. From germline, CDR1 is SEHNR and CDR2 FQNEAQ (reference sequence). The CDR3 reads CASSLGTSGFSSYNEQFF. The DNA of the CDR3 is TGTGCCAGCAGCTTAGGTACTAGCGGGTTTAGCTCCTACAATGAGCAGTTCTTC.

The chain carries TRBV20-1 and TRBJ2-2, with D perhaps TRBD2 (6 bases). CDR3 length: 14 residues. Per germline, CDR1 DFQATT and CDR2 SNEGSKA (reference sequence). V lost 3 bases and J 5 bases, leaving 13 bases between the germline ends. The CDR3 loop is CSASSGTLTGELFF. In nucleotides, the CDR3 is TGCAGTGCTAGTTCCGGGACTTTAACCGGGGAGCTGTTTTTT.

Turning to this clone: No DNA is shown, since the ends of the CDR3 on it are uncertain; the CDR3 is the one TCRdb lists. The rearrangement uses TRBV29-1 and TRBJ2-5; the table's D gene call, TRBD2, was not cross checked with the DNA. CDR1 SQVTM and CDR2 ANQGSEA come from the germline V gene. The CDR3 spans 12 amino acids, including both terminal residues. This CDR3 reads CSVGGGSGVRDF.